The present entry profiles one T cell receptor (beta chain) with its context. Its antigen is undetermined. Second doses were pooled across both intervals (about 4 or about 12 weeks). The data originate from a study of T cell responses to AZD1222 COVID-19 vaccine. General study results and limits: Females made up more of the donors, who were largely white British, and clonal diversity may have come out too low. Researchers report vaccine-associated CD4 TCRs spanning spike, with dominance at 160-218 and 743-854.

CDR3 size: 16 residues. The germline V and J ends were trimmed by 3 bases and 2 bases, with 14 bases remaining between them. CDR1 and CDR2 (germline): SGHTA, FQGTGA. The method was immunoSEQ multiplex PCR; TCRdb's version includes in-frame clones alone and lacks a portion of them. The sample gives fewer than 120,000 clones, roughly 90% of which show up once; around 15% is in the top ten. This rearrangement joins TRBV7-3 to TRBJ1-5; tentative D call: TRBD1 (5 bases). The TCR sequence derives from an adult who received the AZD1222 COVID-19 vaccine. Material: peripheral blood, obtained 28 days after the second AZD1222 dose. Written as DNA, the CDR3 is TGTGCCAGCAGCTTCGCCGGAAGGGGATGCAATCAGCCCCAGCATTTT. Residues: CASSFAGRGCNQPQHF.